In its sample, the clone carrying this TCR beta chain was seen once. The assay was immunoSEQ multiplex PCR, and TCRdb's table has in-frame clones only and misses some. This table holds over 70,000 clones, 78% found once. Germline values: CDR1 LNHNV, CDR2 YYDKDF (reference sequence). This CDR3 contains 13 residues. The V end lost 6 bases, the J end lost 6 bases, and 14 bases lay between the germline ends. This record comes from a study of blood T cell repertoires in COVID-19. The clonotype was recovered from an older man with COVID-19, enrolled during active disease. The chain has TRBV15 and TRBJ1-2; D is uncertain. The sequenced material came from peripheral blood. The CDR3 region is CATRDSTANGYTF. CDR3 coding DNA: TGTGCCACCAGGGACTCTACGGCGAATGGCTACACCTTC.